The source of this T cell receptor beta chain is a study of identical twins. TCRdb re-called the 5' RACE reads through MiXCR, storing one row per CDR3 protein. Of about 480,000 distinct CDR3 sequences listed, 14% are singletons. This clonotype was counted only a few times. This CDR3 has 15 residues. Trimming removed 6 bases from V and 1 base from J; junction bases left unmatched: 9. The germline gives CDR1 DFQATT, CDR2 SNEGSKA (reference sequence). The data were also submitted as part of a second study, on yellow fever vaccine responses in identical twins.

Specimen: CD4+ T cells sorted from blood. The receptor was derived from a woman between 18 and 29 years old in good health. The V call is TRBV20-1, the J call TRBJ2-3; TRBD2 agrees at 8 bases. In nucleotides, the CDR3 is TGCAGTGCCAGTACCGCTAGCGGGCGCACAGATACGCAGTATTTT. It yields the protein CSASTASGRTDTQYF.